This T cell receptor (beta chain) was recorded in a study of cytomegalovirus exposure and HLA in healthy donors (dated by TCRdb to the late 2010s). Study-level background: According to an earlier analysis of 587 of the donors, 150 million to 200 million T cells yielded over 100 million unique TCR beta sequences and about 280 Gb of sequence data. An early release covering just under 650 HLA-typed donors comprised 250 to 350 gigabases of sequencing data and about 90 million unique TCR sequences. Of the approximately 400 genotyped donors, less than 85% were placed in the genetic ancestry cluster associated with self-reported Caucasian donors. The study aimed to test whether cataloging public T cell receptors could reveal signatures of past pathogen exposure. The study profiled the T cell repertoires of hundreds of subjects by immunosequencing and related them to cytomegalovirus serostatus. A separate validation cohort of about 110 different subjects was used in addition to the roughly 700-subject first cohort. High-throughput TCR immunosequencing, statistical association of individual TCRs with disease status, and machine learning were combined to predict cytomegalovirus infection status. To study patterns of TCR occurrence, a later analysis re-analyzed previously published TCR beta repertoires from 700 or so donors and added high-resolution HLA genotyping. Rather than drawing on any new phenotypic data, the later analysis identified candidate immune exposures from TCR beta sequences and the way those sequences occurred across donors. To decide whether each TCR beta V gene segment behaved as functional or pseudogenic, an earlier analysis of 587 of the donors relied on high-throughput TCR beta sequencing. Alongside the repertoire data, information on donor age, sex, ethnicity and CMV serostatus was compiled. Genome-wide SNP genotypes for about three fifths of the roughly 670 donors were used in a later genetic analysis, which treated that subset as a discovery cohort. Every repertoire in the discovery cohort had been generated on one and the same sequencing platform. Both class I and class II loci were covered by HLA typing, at four-digit resolution. The number of donors typed differed by locus, with roughly 629-640 for A, B, C, DRB1 and DQB1, more than 500 for DQA1, approximately 580 for DPA1, and 450 to 480 for DPB1. Because of strong linkage in the cohort, roughly five DR-DQ haplotypes were treated as single units for association and clustering. On average, roughly 240,000 unique TCR beta nucleotide sequences were sequenced per donor among a few hundred genotyped donors of the cohort, with roughly 18% of those sequences being non-productive. The paper as a whole reports these results and caveats: Most CMV-associated TCR beta chains appeared to be HLA-restricted in a later analysis, and the HLA associations seemed to be driven largely by CMV exposure. Linkage disequilibrium might explain the correlated functional status among segregating V segments, but an unknown experimental factor could not be excluded. Most TCR sequences were observed very rarely across donors, whereas some public TCRs were present in many individuals. At a false discovery rate of 0.05, a later analysis linked some 18,000 TCR beta sequences to specific HLA alleles. In vitro tests confirmed that a few of the cytomegalovirus-associated TCR beta chains recognize cytomegalovirus antigens. In a later genetic analysis, a missense DCLRE1C variant was associated with V-gene and J-gene trimming of TCR beta chains, and the association was replicated in an independent cohort. A later analysis found that HLA-associated TCR beta chains were more clonally expanded and had lower generation probabilities than equally common non-associated chains. The earlier analysis of about 600 of the donors excluded some 15 rarely observed V segments, including chromosome 9 orphons, because counts were too low. Roughly uniform sequencing depth across donors was assumed in presence/absence analyses, although this assumption may not hold. The authors suggested that the approach could potentially be extended to other disease states and immunological phenotypes. In a later analysis, several top co-occurrence clusters were reported to appear linked to parvovirus B19, influenza, CMV and Epstein-Barr virus. When HLA alleles, especially DR and DQ, strongly co-occurred, TCR associations were difficult to assign to individual alleles. The 87-base-pair reads could not distinguish some IMGT-functional V segments, including TRBV6-2 and TRBV6-3, so those segments were excluded. The cohort was sequenced for TCR beta chains only, and without alpha or paired-chain data the features that could be detected were limited. The sequencing pipeline was judged likely to have produced a cluster of highly shared sequence variants as a technical artifact. A further reported finding was that TCR beta sequences accurately predicted the HLA-A and HLA-B alleles for most subjects in the first cohort. HLA typing was unavailable for some donors at each locus, so association tests used only the typed subset. In a later genetic analysis, fewer N-insertions in productive TCRs were reported among donors in an Asian-associated ancestry cluster than the roughly 700-donor mean. For the cohort, immune exposure information was limited to CMV serostatus. In a later analysis, the rate of TCR association differed among HLA loci, with DRB1 alleles having the most associated TCRs and HLA-C alleles having the fewest. The study gave a list of roughly 150 TCR beta chains associated with cytomegalovirus. The classifier was reported to diagnose cytomegalovirus status with high specificity and sensitivity in both the original and validation cohorts. In an earlier analysis of about 550 of the donors, most TCR beta V segments were observed in productive rearrangements about 90% or about 30% of the time, broadly matching IMGT annotations.

A word on this clone: Its recognized antigen is unknown. There are no base qualities to consult, and no much larger clone falls within one base.

Spanning cysteine to phenylalanine, the CDR3 consists of 13 amino acids. CDR3 DNA only is kept here, 39 bases in frame from base 1. CDR1 and CDR2 (SEHNR, FQNEAQ) derive from the germline V gene (reference sequence). Relative to germline, V is 5 bases shorter and J is 1 base shorter, with 8 bases between their ends. The library was obtained by the immunoSEQ multiplex PCR assay. For the multiplex PCR, a mixture combining 60 forward primers for TCR Vbeta segments and 13 reverse primers for TCR Jbeta segments was used. A multiplex PCR assay on genomic DNA amplified the CDR3 region of rearranged TCR beta genes. On the Illumina HiSeq System, the amplified TCR beta libraries were sequenced as 87-base-pair reads. Under the source paper's analysis protocol: A later analysis counted 65 million to 90 million unique TCR beta chains across the 650 to 700 repertoires, and about 10 million of these chains were shared by at least two donors. A nearest-neighbor algorithm error-corrected the raw reads and collapsed the reads into unique sequences, merging closely related sequences to remove PCR and sequencing errors. CDR3 sequences were aligned to IMGT reference sequences to assign V, D and J gene segments. For a sequence to be retained, a match of at least six nucleotides was required to both a V gene segment and a J gene segment. A rearrangement was called productive if the CDR3 had no stop codons and remained in frame with V and J, and every other rearrangement was called non-productive. Following IMGT convention, CDR3 was defined as the stretch from the second conserved V-encoded cysteine up to the conserved J-encoded phenylalanine. The earlier analysis of about 610 of the donors excluded any sequence lacking an unambiguous match to a single V gene segment. In an earlier analysis of some 590 of the donors, V segments were called functional above 56.7% productive rearrangements and were called segregating when the between-donor standard deviation exceeded 5%. A statistical classification framework was built for diagnosing cytomegalovirus status from the catalog of TCR beta chain sequences. In a later analysis, TCR nucleotide sequences were compared against IMGT/GENE-DB human TR gene sequences so that V and J genes could be assigned. In a later analysis, CDR3 sequences and most-parsimonious VDJ recombination scenarios were assigned using the TCRdist pipeline. In a later analysis, every TCR beta chain was defined by the combination of its CDR3 amino acid sequence and its V-gene family, and reads without a unique V-gene family were dropped. To address suspected cross-contamination and a sequencing artifact, a later analysis removed approximately 600 highly shared, low-generation-probability nucleotide sequences. In a later analysis, a clonal expansion index was calculated for each public chain from normalized within-repertoire ranks of inferred template counts. A later analysis computed generation probabilities with a VDJ recombination model fitted to out-of-frame rearrangements, and checked the results against IGoR. In a later analysis, TCR-TCR, TCR-HLA and TCR-CMV co-occurrence was scored with hypergeometric tests, and a repertoire-size bias correction was applied to TCR pairs. To estimate false discovery rates, a later analysis permuted the HLA or CMV assignments 20 times. In a later analysis, co-occurring TCRs were grouped with DBSCAN, and TCRdist sequence similarity was added when clustering was performed within HLA-allele-positive subsets. Co-occurrence clustering excluded repertoires with fewer than 30,000 or more than 120,000 public chains, plus five with anomalous nucleotide sharing. TCRdb holds this immuneACCESS table with in-frame rearrangements only. Some clones are missing; in checked studies, unresolved V genes explain under half, and the rest has no known cause. The DNA gave D and trimming, while V, J and clone size come from that table. The sample profile shows under 150,000 clones; over 70% of them were found once. The top ten clones comprise roughly 4.2% of the sample.

The cohort comprised hundreds of healthy bone marrow donors. At the time of sampling, every cohort member was nominally healthy, though immune exposures that went unrecorded were likely present. The donor tested CMV seropositive, placing the donor among the approximately 290 seropositive members of the cohort. Each donor provided a peripheral blood sample, and peripheral blood mononuclear cells were used for TCR beta sequencing. The Qiagen DNeasy Blood Extraction Kit was used to extract genomic DNA from the blood cell samples. The rearranged chain carries TRBV7-9 and TRBJ1-1; tentative D gene TRBD1, with 5 bases matching. Sequenced sample: PBMCs. This TCR came from a woman aged 40 to 50 in good health and CMV-seropositive. The CDR3 region: CASSPTENTEAFF. Here is the DNA: TGTGCCAGCAGCCCGACAGAGAACACTGAAGCTTTCTTT.